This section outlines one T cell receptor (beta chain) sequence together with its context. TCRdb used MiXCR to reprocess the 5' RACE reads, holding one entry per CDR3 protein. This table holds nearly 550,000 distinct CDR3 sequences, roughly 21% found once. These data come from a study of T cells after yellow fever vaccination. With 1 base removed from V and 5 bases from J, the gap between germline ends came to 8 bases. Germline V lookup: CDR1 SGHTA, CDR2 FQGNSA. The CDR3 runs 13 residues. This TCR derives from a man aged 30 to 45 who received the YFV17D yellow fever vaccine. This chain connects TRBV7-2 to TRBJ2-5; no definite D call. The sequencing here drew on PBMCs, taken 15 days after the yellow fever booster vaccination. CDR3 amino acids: CASSLEFWETQYF. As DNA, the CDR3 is TGTGCCAGCAGCTTAGAATTTTGGGAGACCCAGTACTTC.